This note documents a single TCR beta chain sequence. The data are from a study of blood T cell repertoires in COVID-19. The V end was cut by 4 bases, the J end by 0 bases, with 13 bases between. The CDR3 sequence is 16 residues long. In germline, CDR1 is SGHRS, CDR2 YFSETQ. This table comes from immunoSEQ multiplex PCR, and its TCRdb copy is limited to in-frame clones, with some not included. The sample lists 150,000 to 180,000 clones, roughly 88% occurring once. The rearrangement uses TRBV5-1 and TRBJ1-4; the D is unclear. The source material was peripheral blood. This TCR derives from a woman between 45 and 60 years old with acute or convalescent COVID-19. The CDR3 spells CASSRTGRATNEKLFF. The CDR3 DNA reads TGCGCCAGCAGCCGGACCGGGAGGGCAACTAATGAAAAACTGTTTTTT.